These T cell receptor beta chains were read from a single sample in a study of metastatic and nonmetastatic thyroid tumors. TCRdb re-called clones from the PCR reads using MiXCR. The table lists some 19,000 clones, roughly 33% of them singletons. The sequenced sample was adjacent normal tissue. The receptors come from a female donor with papillary thyroid cancer or a benign thyroid nodule (not recorded which). Some clones in this sample may be carry-over from other donors' samples. Each CDR3 is given without its conserved first and last residue.

v_call	cdr3_aa
TRBV7-9	ASSYTGGVGYGYT
TRBV12-3/TRBV12-4	ASSMDRAGKLF
TRBV19	ASSIWDRANQPQH
TRBV19	ASRPRAGSSYEQY
TRBV20-1	SAATSAGNSQF
TRBV19	ASSTWGTGFYSGANVLT
TRBV24-1	ATSEPGADTQY
TRBV11-2	ASSLGRSGEQY
TRBV19	ASSFQGTHSPLH
TRBV7-8	ASREGQQGYNQPQH
TRBV7-8	ASGLAGGPDEQY
TRBV6-1	ASGGDGADTQY
TRBV20-1	SARGLAGGLVETQY
TRBV6-1	ASRSGSRGANVLT
TRBV5-1	ASSLVRTPSTDTQY
TRBV11-1	ASSLGGQGGDTQY
TRBV11-3	ASSYGTSREQY
TRBV6-6	ASSYFRDRVGKGRMNTEAF
TRBV28	ASRTGLAGPGETQY
TRBV20-1	SARPSQYNEQF
TRBV11-2	ASSPHLIGTDTQY
TRBV6-2/TRBV6-3	ASSDRVIHGYT
TRBV6-6	ASSYKGGEQF
TRBV11-1	ASSSQTSGGNTGELF
TRBV20-1	SALLDGSYGYT
TRBV19	ATNPDRSHEKLF
TRBV20-1	SARANGDTYEQY
TRBV6-1	ASSIWGQGPNEAF
TRBV20-1	SARSGGGGVYNEQF
TRBV6-1	ASRSSGRGNEQF
TRBV5-1	ASSFQTSGGRDQETQY
TRBV6-1	ASSEGDGMGGYT
TRBV19	ASISPPGAGEQF
TRBV6-5	ASSYGTYGYT